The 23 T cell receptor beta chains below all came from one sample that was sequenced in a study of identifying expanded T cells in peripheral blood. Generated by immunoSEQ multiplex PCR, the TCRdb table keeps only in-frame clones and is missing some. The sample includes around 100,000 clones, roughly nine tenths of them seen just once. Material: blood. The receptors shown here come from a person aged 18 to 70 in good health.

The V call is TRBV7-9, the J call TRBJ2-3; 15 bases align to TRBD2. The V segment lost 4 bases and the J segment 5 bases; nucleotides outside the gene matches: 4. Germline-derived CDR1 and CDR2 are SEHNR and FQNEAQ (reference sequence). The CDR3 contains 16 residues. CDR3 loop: CASSSGLAGGIDTQYF. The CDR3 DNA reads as TGTGCCAGCAGCTCCGGACTAGCGGGGGGGATAGATACGCAGTATTTT. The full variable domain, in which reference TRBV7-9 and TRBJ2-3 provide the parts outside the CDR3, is DTGVSQNPRHKITKRGQNVTFRCDPISEHNRLYWYRQTLGQGPEFLTYFQNEAQLEKSRLLSDRFSAERPKGSFSTLEIQRTEQGDSAMYLCASSSGLAGGIDTQYFGPGTRLTVL.

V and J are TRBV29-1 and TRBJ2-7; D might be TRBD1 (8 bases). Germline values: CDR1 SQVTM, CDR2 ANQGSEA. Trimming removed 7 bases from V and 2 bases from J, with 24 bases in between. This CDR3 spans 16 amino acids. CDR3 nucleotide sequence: TGCAGCGCCGGGGGGTGGACAGGGCGAAATCCCTACGAGCAGTACTTC. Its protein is CSAGGWTGRNPYEQYF.

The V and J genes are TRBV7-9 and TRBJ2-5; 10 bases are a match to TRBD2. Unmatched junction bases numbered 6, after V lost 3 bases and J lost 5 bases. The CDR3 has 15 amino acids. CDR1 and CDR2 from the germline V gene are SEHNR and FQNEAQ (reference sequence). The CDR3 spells CASSFSGTSVETQYF. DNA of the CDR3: TGTGCCAGCAGCTTTTCCGGGACTAGCGTGGAGACCCAGTACTTC.

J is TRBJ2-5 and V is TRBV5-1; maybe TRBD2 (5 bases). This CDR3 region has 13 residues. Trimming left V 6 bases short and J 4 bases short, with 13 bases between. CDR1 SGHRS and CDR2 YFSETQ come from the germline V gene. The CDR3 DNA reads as TGCGCCAGCATGTCCCTCGGAGGAGAGACCCAGTACTTC. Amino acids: CASMSLGGETQYF.

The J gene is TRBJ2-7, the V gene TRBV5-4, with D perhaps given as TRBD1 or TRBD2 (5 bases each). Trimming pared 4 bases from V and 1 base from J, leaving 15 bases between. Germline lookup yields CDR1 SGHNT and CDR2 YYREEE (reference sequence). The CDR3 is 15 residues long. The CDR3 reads CASSGTPVGSYEQYF. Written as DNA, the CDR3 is TGTGCCAGCAGCGGGACCCCGGTGGGGTCCTACGAGCAGTACTTC.

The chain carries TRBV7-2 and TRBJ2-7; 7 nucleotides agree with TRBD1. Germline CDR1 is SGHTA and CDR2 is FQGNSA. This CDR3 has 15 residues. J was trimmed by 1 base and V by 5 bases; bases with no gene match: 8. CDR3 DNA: TGTGCCAGCAGCCTGGGACAGCTACGATCCTACGAGCAGTACTTC. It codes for CASSLGQLRSYEQYF.

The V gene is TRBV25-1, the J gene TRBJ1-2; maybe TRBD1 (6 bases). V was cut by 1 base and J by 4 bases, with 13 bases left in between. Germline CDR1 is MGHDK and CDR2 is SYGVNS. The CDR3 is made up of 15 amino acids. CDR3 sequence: CASSELGGGIYGYTF. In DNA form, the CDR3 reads TGTGCCAGCAGTGAATTGGGGGGCGGCATCTATGGCTACACCTTC.

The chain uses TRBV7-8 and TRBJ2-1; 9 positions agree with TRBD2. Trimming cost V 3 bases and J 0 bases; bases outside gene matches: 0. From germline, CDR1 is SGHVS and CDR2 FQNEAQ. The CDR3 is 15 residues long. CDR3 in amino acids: CASSFSGSSYNEQFF. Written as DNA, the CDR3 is TGTGCCAGCAGCTTTAGCGGGAGCTCCTACAATGAGCAGTTCTTC.

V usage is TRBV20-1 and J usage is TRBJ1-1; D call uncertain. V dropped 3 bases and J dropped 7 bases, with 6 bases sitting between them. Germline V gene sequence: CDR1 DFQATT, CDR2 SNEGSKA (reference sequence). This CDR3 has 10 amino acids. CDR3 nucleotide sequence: TGCAGTGCTAGGTATAGTGAAGCTTTCTTT. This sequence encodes CSARYSEAFF.

The CDR3 loop is CASSLGPTQETQYF. As DNA, the CDR3 is TGTGCCAGCAGCTTGGGTCCAACCCAAGAGACCCAGTACTTC. The chain combines TRBV5-6 with TRBJ2-5; D not resolved. The V and J ends lost 0 bases and 1 base respectively, with 7 bases between them. The germline V gene has CDR1 SGHDT and CDR2 YYEEEE. This CDR3 is built from 14 residues.

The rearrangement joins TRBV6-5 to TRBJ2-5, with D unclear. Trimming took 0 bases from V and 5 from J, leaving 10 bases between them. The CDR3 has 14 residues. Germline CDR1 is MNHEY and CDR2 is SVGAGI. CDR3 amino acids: CASSYSPAPETQYF. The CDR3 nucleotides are TGTGCCAGCAGTTACTCGCCGGCCCCTGAGACCCAGTACTTC.

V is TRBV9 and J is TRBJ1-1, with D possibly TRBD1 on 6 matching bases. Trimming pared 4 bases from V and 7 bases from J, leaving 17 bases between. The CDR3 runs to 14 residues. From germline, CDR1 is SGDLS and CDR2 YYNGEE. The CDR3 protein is CASSSRGQYGEAFF. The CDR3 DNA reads TGTGCCAGCAGCTCCAGAGGACAGTACGGTGAAGCTTTCTTT.

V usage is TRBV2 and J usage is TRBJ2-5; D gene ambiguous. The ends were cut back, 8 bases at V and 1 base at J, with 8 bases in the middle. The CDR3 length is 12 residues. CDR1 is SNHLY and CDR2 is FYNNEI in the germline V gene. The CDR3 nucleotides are TGTGCCAGCGGGAACTCCCAAGAGACCCAGTACTTC. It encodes CASGNSQETQYF.

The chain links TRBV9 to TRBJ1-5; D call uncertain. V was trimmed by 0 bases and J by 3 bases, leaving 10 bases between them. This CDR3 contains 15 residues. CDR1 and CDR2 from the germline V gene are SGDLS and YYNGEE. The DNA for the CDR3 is TGTGCCAGCAGCGTAGGGGAGGGTTCCAATCAGCCCCAGCATTTT. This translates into CASSVGEGSNQPQHF.

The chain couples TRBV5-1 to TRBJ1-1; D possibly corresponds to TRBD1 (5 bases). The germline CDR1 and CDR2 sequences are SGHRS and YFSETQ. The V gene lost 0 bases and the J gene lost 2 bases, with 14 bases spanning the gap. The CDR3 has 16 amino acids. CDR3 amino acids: CASSLVSGHLNTEAFF. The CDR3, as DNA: TGCGCCAGCAGCTTGGTCTCGGGGCATCTAAACACTGAAGCTTTCTTT. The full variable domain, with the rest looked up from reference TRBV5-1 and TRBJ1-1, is KAGVTQTPRYLIKTRGQQVTLSCSPISGHRSVSWYQQTPGQGLQFLFEYFSETQRNKGNFPGRFSGRQFSNSRSEMNVSTLELGDSALYLCASSLVSGHLNTEAFFGQGTRLTVV.

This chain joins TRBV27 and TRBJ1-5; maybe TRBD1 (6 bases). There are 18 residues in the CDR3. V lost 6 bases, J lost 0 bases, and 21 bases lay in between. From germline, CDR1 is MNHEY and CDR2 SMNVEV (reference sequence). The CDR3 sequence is CASSQGHTADYSNQPQHF. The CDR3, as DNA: TGTGCCAGCAGCCAGGGACACACAGCGGATTATAGCAATCAGCCCCAGCATTTT.

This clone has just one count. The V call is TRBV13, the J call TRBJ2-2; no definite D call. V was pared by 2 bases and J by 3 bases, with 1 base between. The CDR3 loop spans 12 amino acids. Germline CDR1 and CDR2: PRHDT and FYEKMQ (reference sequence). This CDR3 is CASSLYTGELFF. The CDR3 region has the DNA TGTGCCAGCAGCTTATACACCGGGGAGCTGTTTTTT.

CDR3 sequence (DNA): TGTGCCAGCAGCCCATACTCCTACAACAATGAGCAGTTCTTC. It codes for CASSPYSYNNEQFF. The chain carries TRBV7-9 and TRBJ2-1; D not certain. CDR3 length: 14 residues. The V end lost 5 bases, the J end lost 5 bases, and 13 bases lay between the germline ends. Germline V gene data show CDR1 as SEHNR and CDR2 as FQNEAQ (reference sequence).

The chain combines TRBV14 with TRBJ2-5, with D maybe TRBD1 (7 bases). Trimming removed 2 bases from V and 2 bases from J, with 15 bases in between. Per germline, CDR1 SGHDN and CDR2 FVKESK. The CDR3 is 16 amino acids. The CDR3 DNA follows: TGTGCCAGCAGCCAAAGGTCCAGGGGGGTGCAAGAGACCCAGTACTTC. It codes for CASSQRSRGVQETQYF.

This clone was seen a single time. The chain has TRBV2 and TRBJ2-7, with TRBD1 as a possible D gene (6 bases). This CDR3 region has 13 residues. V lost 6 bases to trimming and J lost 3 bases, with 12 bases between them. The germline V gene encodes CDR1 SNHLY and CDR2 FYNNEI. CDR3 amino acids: CASSPGQYYEQYF. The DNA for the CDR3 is TGTGCCAGCAGCCCCGGACAGTACTACGAGCAGTACTTC.

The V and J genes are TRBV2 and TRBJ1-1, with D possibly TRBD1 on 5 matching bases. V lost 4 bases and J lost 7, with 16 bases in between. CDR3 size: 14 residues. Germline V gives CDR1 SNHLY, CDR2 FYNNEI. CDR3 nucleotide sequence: TGTGCCAGCAGTGTAGGGGCAGGCCAACTTGAAGCTTTCTTT. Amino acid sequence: CASSVGAGQLEAFF.

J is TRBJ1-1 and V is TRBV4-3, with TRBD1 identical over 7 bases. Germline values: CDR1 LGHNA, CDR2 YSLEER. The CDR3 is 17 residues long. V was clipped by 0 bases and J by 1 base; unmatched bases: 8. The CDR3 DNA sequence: TGCGCCAGCAGCCAAGAAGACGTACAGGGGCGGAACACTGAAGCTTTCTTT. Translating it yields CASSQEDVQGRNTEAFF.

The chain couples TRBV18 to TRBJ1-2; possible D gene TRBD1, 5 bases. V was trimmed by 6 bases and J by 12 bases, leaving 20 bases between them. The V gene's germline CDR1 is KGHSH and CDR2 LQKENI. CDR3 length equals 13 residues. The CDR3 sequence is CASSGVAYGGDTF. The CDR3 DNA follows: TGTGCCAGCTCCGGGGTAGCTTATGGAGGGGACACCTTC.